This T cell receptor (beta chain) is from a study of T-cell reconstitution after alpha-beta-depleted transplantation in children (dated by TCRdb to the mid-2010s). In the study overall: T-cell immune reconstitution after TCRalphabeta/CD19-depleted allogeneic hematopoietic cell transplantation in children was quantitatively tracked in the study by means of TCR repertoire profiling.

V lost 6 bases and J lost 1 base; the stretch between them is 9 bases long. Measured from the cysteine to the phenylalanine, the CDR3 is 14 residues long. The only DNA kept is the CDR3, 42 bases in frame from the first base. For CDR1 and CDR2, the germline V gene (reference sequence) lists LGHDT and YNNKEL. About this clonotype itself: It has no known antigen specificity. The sample holds no much larger clone one base away, and base qualities are not on file.

Libraries were built with PCR. TCRdb shows the sequencer as Illumina HiSeq 2500. To normalize quantification of the TCRbeta repertoire, the TCR libraries were built with molecular barcoding that relied on unique molecular identifiers. TCRdb redid the processing of the public reads, applying fastp at Q25 and MiXCR, and retained in-frame beta chains. Duplicate CDR3 protein sequences are folded into a single record with the most common DNA and genes. This sample is represented by a few hundred thousand distinct CDR3 sequences; roughly 13% of them were singletons. The ten largest clones take up approximately 4.2% of the sample.

This sequence originates from a human donor who donated a stem cell graft to a child with Fanconi anemia. This sample comprised PBMCs, obtained from the stem cell graft. The rearranged chain carries TRBV3-1 and TRBJ2-2, with no reliable assignment of the D segment. This receptor has the CDR3 CASSPLENTGELFF. The DNA reads TGTGCCAGCAGTCCTCTAGAGAACACCGGGGAGCTGTTTTTT. The variable domain in full, with residues beyond the CDR3 obtained from the reference TRBV3-1 and TRBJ2-2 genes, is DTAVSQTPKYLVTQMGNDKSIKCEQNLGHDTMYWYKQDSKKFLKIMFSYNNKELIINETVPNRFSPKSPDKAHLNLHINSLELGDSAVYFCASSPLENTGELFFGEGSRLTVL.